The 28 T cell receptor beta chains below all came from one sample that was sequenced in a study of CD8 T cells in ankylosing spondylitis. TCRdb analysed the 5' RACE reads with MiXCR anew, one entry per CDR3 protein. This table has under 250,000 distinct CDR3 sequences, approximately 11% appearing once. Sequencing input: blood, either unsorted or a sorted T cell fraction (not recorded which). These receptors were collected from a male donor with ankylosing spondylitis or in good health (not recorded which).

This clonotype was counted at least ten times. The chain combines TRBV21-1 with TRBJ1-2; the table's D call, TRBD1, has no DNA check behind it. TRBV21-1 is tagged as a pseudogene. CDR3 length equals 17 residues. The CDR3 region has the DNA TGTGCCAGCAGCAAATCCCGTGCAAGGGACAGCAACTATGGCTACACCTTC. Protein: CASSKSRARDSNYGYTF.

The CDR3 sequence is CSVRVFQPYTDTQYF. CDR3 sequence (DNA): TGCAGTGTCCGGGTCTTTCAACCCTACACAGATACGCAGTATTTT. The chain combines TRBV20-1 with TRBJ2-3; D ambiguous. Trimming removed 7 bases from V and 2 bases from J, with 19 bases in between. Germline V gene data show CDR1 as DFQATT and CDR2 as SNEGSKA (reference sequence). The CDR3 sequence is 15 residues long.

This clonotype appeared many times. V and J are TRBV9 and TRBJ2-2, with D maybe TRBD2 (6 bases). Germline-derived CDR1 and CDR2 are SGDLS and YYNGEE. This CDR3 comprises 14 residues. Trimming shortened V by 4 bases and J by 7 bases, and 14 bases separated the two germline ends. The chain's CDR3 is CASSRRELGGELFF. CDR3 sequence (DNA): TGTGCCAGCAGCCGGAGGGAATTGGGCGGGGAGCTGTTTTTT.

V and J are TRBV3-1 and TRBJ2-7, with D possibly called TRBD1 or TRBD2 (6 bases each). The CDR3 runs 15 residues. Per germline, CDR1 LGHDT and CDR2 YNNKEL (reference sequence). The V and J ends lost 3 bases and 6 bases respectively, with 18 bases between them. In DNA, the CDR3 is TGTGCCAGCAGCCATTCACGCCTCGGAGGGGGCGAGCAGTACTTC. Its protein is CASSHSRLGGGEQYF.

This clonotype was detected ten times or more. The V call is TRBV12-3 or TRBV12-4, the J call TRBJ2-7; 8 bases align to TRBD2. The CDR3 contains 14 residues. V lost 6 bases to trimming and J lost 2 bases; unmatched junction nucleotides: 6. CDR3 residues: CASSVAGRTYEQYF. The DNA for the CDR3 is TGTGCCAGCAGCGTAGCGGGAAGAACCTACGAGCAGTACTTC.

V usage is TRBV5-1 and J usage is TRBJ2-3, with 7 positions matching TRBD1. The germline CDR1 and CDR2 sequences are SGHRS and YFSETQ. The V and J ends lost 0 bases and 1 base, in that order; junction bases with no gene match: 8. The CDR3 sequence is 17 residues long. CDR3 sequence: CASSLEGAADRTDTQYF. CDR3 DNA: TGCGCCAGCAGCTTGGAGGGGGCAGCGGACCGCACAGATACGCAGTATTTT.

Ten or more counts support this clonotype. V is TRBV12-3 or TRBV12-4 and J is TRBJ2-7; 10 bases line up with TRBD1. With 4 bases clipped from V and 4 bases from J, the junction kept 4 bases outside the gene matches. The CDR3 consists of 14 residues. CDR3 in DNA: TGTGCCAGCAGTTCCTTGGGACAGGGGTACGAGCAGTACTTC. Translating gives CASSSLGQGYEQYF.

The gene calls are TRBV15 and TRBJ2-2; D call uncertain. Germline V gene sequence: CDR1 LNHNV, CDR2 YYDKDF (reference sequence). V lost 1 base and J lost 6, with 9 bases in between. The CDR3 is 14 amino acids. The CDR3 is CATSRVGGAGELFF. CDR3 DNA sequence: TGTGCCACCAGCAGAGTTGGTGGAGCCGGGGAGCTGTTTTTT.

This clonotype has a handful of counts. The V call is TRBV7-2, the J call TRBJ2-1, with unresolved D. V lost 5 bases and J lost 6, with 11 bases in between. This CDR3 has 13 residues. Germline assignment: CDR1 SGHTA and CDR2 FQGNSA. CDR3 sequence (DNA): TGTGCCAGCAGCGATAGGAGCCTCAATGAGCAGTTCTTC. Translating it yields CASSDRSLNEQFF.

This clonotype was detected many times. The rearrangement links TRBV20-1 to TRBJ1-6, with unresolved D. Between the trimmed V and J ends, which lost 4 bases and 0 bases, there was a span of 13 bases. Germline CDR1 reads DFQATT; CDR2 reads SNEGSKA (reference sequence). The CDR3 length is 16 residues. The CDR3: CSAMDLESSYNSPLHF. The CDR3 bases are TGCAGTGCTATGGACCTAGAGAGCTCCTATAATTCACCCCTCCACTTT.

This clonotype was observed many times. The chain joins TRBV10-2 to TRBJ1-2; D perhaps matches TRBD1 (6 bases). Germline V gene lookup returns CDR1 WSHSY and CDR2 SAAADI. CDR3 length: 13 residues. V was pared by 7 bases and J by 0 bases, with 9 bases between. The CDR3 is CASNGGTNYGYTF. The CDR3 DNA sequence: TGCGCCAGCAATGGGGGCACTAACTATGGCTACACCTTC.

Regarding this clonotype: With a much larger clone just one base away, this may be a read error. The J gene is TRBJ2-7, the V gene TRBV10-3; TRBD1 is a possible D gene (5 bases). Trimming pared 3 bases from V and 8 bases from J, leaving 14 bases between. In germline, CDR1 is ENHRY, CDR2 SYGVKD. The CDR3 loop spans 13 amino acids. The CDR3 region has the DNA TGTGCCATCAGTGACTCAGAAAGGGGCAAGCAGTACTTC. This sequence encodes CAISDSERGKQYF.

This clonotype was seen many times. One end of the junction is discordant with germline, which a read error may explain. V usage is TRBV15 and J usage is TRBJ2-7; D could derive from TRBD1 or TRBD2 (5 bases each). Germline assignment: CDR1 LNHNV and CDR2 YYDKDF (reference sequence). This CDR3 has 14 residues. The CDR3 protein is CATSREGDSRALDF. The DNA of the CDR3 is TGTGCCACCAGCAGAGAGGGAGACAGCCGGGCCTTGGACTTC.

This clonotype was found many times. The chain has TRBV12-3 or TRBV12-4 and TRBJ2-1; no firm D call. V lost 6 bases, J lost 9 bases, and 15 bases lay in between. The length of the CDR3 is 13 residues. In DNA, the CDR3 is TGTGCCAGCAGCCCGACGGCGTTGGGTGAGCAGTTCTTC. Translated: CASSPTALGEQFF.

V gene TRBV3-1 combines with J gene TRBJ2-1; D unresolved. V lost 10 bases, J lost 0 bases, and 28 bases lay in between. Germline V gene sequence: CDR1 LGHDT, CDR2 YNNKEL (reference sequence). The CDR3 sequence is 19 residues long. The CDR3: CAICSPLSASLSSYNEQFF. DNA for the CDR3: TGTGCCATCTGTTCCCCGCTCTCGGCCTCACTTAGCTCCTACAATGAGCAGTTCTTC.

The CDR3 nucleotides read TGTGCCACCACAAACAGGGTGGTTTACTACACCTTC. Translation gives CATTNRVVYYTF. The V call is TRBV28, the J call TRBJ1-2, with D possibly matching TRBD1 (6 bases). The V end lost 10 bases, the J end lost 10 bases, and 19 bases lay between the germline ends. Germline CDR1 reads MDHEN; CDR2 reads SYDVKM. The CDR3 is made up of 12 amino acids.

J is TRBJ2-2 and V is TRBV24-1, with a possible D match to TRBD2 (6 bases). Germline loops: CDR1 KGHDR, CDR2 SFDVKD. This CDR3 region has 15 residues. The germline V and J ends were trimmed by 4 bases and 5 bases, with 13 bases remaining between them. CDR3 nucleotides: TGTGCCACCAGTGACCCAAGGAGGGAAACCGGGGAGCTGTTTTTT. Translating it yields CATSDPRRETGELFF.

This clonotype has a count of ten or more. The V call is TRBV20-1, the J call TRBJ2-3, with TRBD2 matching 9 bases. The CDR3 totals 15 residues. Germline lookup yields CDR1 DFQATT and CDR2 SNEGSKA (reference sequence). The junction had 8 bases not matched to a gene; V was cut back by 2 bases and J by 5 bases. The CDR3 bases are TGCAGTGCTAGATTAGTAGCGGGGGCTATAGATACGCAGTATTTT. This sequence encodes CSARLVAGAIDTQYF.

This clonotype has just a few counts. The chain recombines TRBV5-1 with TRBJ1-1; no firm D call. The length of the CDR3 is 12 residues. Germline V lookup: CDR1 SGHRS, CDR2 YFSETQ. Trimming took 2 bases from V and 5 from J, leaving 7 bases between them. Here the CDR3 DNA reads TGCGCCAGCAGCTTAGAGAGAACTGAAGCTTTCTTT. This codes for CASSLERTEAFF.

This clonotype was observed many times. The chain couples TRBV12-3 or TRBV12-4 to TRBJ2-1; D gene ambiguous. Trimming took off 7 bases at V and 5 bases at J, with 15 bases between the two ends. The CDR3 length is 14 residues. The CDR3 reads CASTRGRQNNEQFF. The DNA for the CDR3 is TGTGCCAGCACCCGAGGACGACAAAACAATGAGCAGTTCTTC.

This clonotype has a count of ten or more. The rearrangement uses TRBV10-3 and TRBJ2-2; D gene uncertain. The V gene lost 2 bases and the J gene lost 4 bases, with 5 bases spanning the gap. CDR1 ENHRY and CDR2 SYGVKD come from the germline V gene. This CDR3 is built from 13 residues. The CDR3 region has the DNA TGTGCCATCAGTGAGGAGCGCACCGGGGAGCTGTTTTTT. Translation gives CAISEERTGELFF.

As for this clonotype: One end of the junction does not line up with germline, which may come from a read error. The V call is TRBV2, the J call TRBJ2-3; unclear D gene. The CDR3 covers 14 residues. Germline CDR1 and CDR2: SNHLY and FYNNEI. The CDR3 reads CARSEETFTDTQYF. Here the CDR3 DNA reads TGTGCCAGGAGTGAGGAGACTTTCACAGATACGCAGTATTTT.

Ten or more counts support this clonotype. The chain's CDR3 is CASSLFTAGHYNEQFF. The CDR3 DNA sequence: TGTGCCAGCAGCTTATTCACAGCGGGCCACTACAATGAGCAGTTCTTC. The V call is TRBV7-8, the J call TRBJ2-1; D is perhaps TRBD2 (6 bases). CDR3 size: 16 residues. CDR1 is SGHVS and CDR2 is FQNEAQ in the germline V gene. Trimming shortened V by 2 bases and J by 3 bases, and 14 bases separated the two germline ends.

This clonotype was recorded at least ten times. This chain links TRBV12-3 or TRBV12-4 with TRBJ2-3; 7 bases align to TRBD2. Losses at the gene ends were 3 bases for V and 6 bases for J; bases not matched to a gene: 6. CDR3 length equals 14 residues. The CDR3: CASSLGGSVDTQYF. Written as DNA, the CDR3 is TGTGCCAGCAGTTTGGGAGGGAGCGTGGATACGCAGTATTTT.

In this sample, this clonotype turned up many times. The chain recombines TRBV4-2 with TRBJ2-5, with 16 bases identical to TRBD2. Per the germline V gene, CDR1 is LGHNA and CDR2 is YNFKEQ. V shed 3 bases, J shed 4 bases, and the junction held 8 bases outside the gene matches. The CDR3 contains 18 residues. The CDR3 spells CASSQSVGTSGRGETQYF. CDR3 sequence (DNA): TGTGCCAGCAGCCAGAGTGTTGGGACTAGCGGGAGGGGAGAGACCCAGTACTTC.

In this sample, this clonotype turned up a few times. The V call is TRBV11-3, the J call TRBJ2-2; TRBD1 agrees at 7 bases. With 4 bases clipped from V and 1 base from J, the junction kept 3 bases outside the gene matches. Germline V gives CDR1 SGHNT, CDR2 YENEEA. There are 15 residues in the CDR3. CDR3 residues: CASSSNRGNTGELFF. In DNA form, the CDR3 reads TGTGCCAGCAGCTCTAACAGGGGGAACACCGGGGAGCTGTTTTTT.

This clonotype appeared many times. The chain carries TRBV5-1 and TRBJ2-2, with 9 bases identical to TRBD2. Germline V CDR1 and CDR2: SGHRS, YFSETQ. V was pared by 4 bases and J by 7 bases, with 8 bases of the junction left unmatched. CDR3 length: 15 amino acids. The CDR3: CASSQISGSSGELFF. The CDR3 coding sequence is TGCGCCAGCAGCCAGATTAGCGGGAGTAGCGGGGAGCTGTTTTTT. Filled out from reference TRBV5-1 and TRBJ2-2, the complete variable domain reads KAGVTQTPRYLIKTRGQQVTLSCSPISGHRSVSWYQQTPGQGLQFLFEYFSETQRNKGNFPGRFSGRQFSNSRSEMNVSTLELGDSALYLCASSQISGSSGELFFGEGSRLTVL.

This clonotype came up many times. The genes are TRBV24-1 and TRBJ2-3; D is perhaps TRBD2 (6 bases). CDR3 size: 13 residues. The ends were cut back, 9 bases at V and 4 bases at J, with 13 bases in the middle. Germline V gives CDR1 KGHDR, CDR2 SFDVKD. DNA of the CDR3: TGTGCCACCCCCGCGAGGGAGGCAGATACGCAGTATTTT. Its translation is CATPAREADTQYF.